The next 23 T cell receptor beta chains were all read from a single sample in a study of regulatory T cells in long-lasting Graves disease. Sample time point: persistent/refractory GD, antithyroid drugs over 5 years with positive TRAb. PBMC-extracted RNA yielded the TCR library. According to the study, TCR beta libraries were built with iRepertoire HTBI primers and CDR3-region Arm-PCR. TCRdb called the multiplex PCR reads again in MiXCR, with one record for every CDR3 protein. This table has under 450,000 distinct CDR3 sequences, roughly a quarter appearing once. Sequenced here: peripheral blood mononuclear cells (PBMCs), sampled when the disease was refractory, from a patient treated with antithyroid drugs. The receptors shown here come from a female donor with Graves disease.

The V gene is TRBV14, the J gene TRBJ1-6; D uncertain. V lost 1 base to trimming and J lost 7 bases, with 8 bases between them. The CDR3 runs 14 residues. Germline assignment: CDR1 SGHDN and CDR2 FVKESK. CDR3: CASSQGGNNSPLHF. CDR3 DNA sequence: TGTGCCAGCAGCCAAGGAGGGAACAATTCACCCCTCCACTTT.

The rearrangement links TRBV28 to TRBJ2-1, with 11 bases aligning to TRBD2. This CDR3 has 15 amino acids. CDR1 is MDHEN and CDR2 is SYDVKM in the germline V gene. J gave up 7 bases and V 5 bases, and 7 bases lay outside the gene matches. The CDR3 loop reads CASSTTSGSDNEQFF. In DNA form, the CDR3 reads TGTGCCAGCAGTACTACTAGCGGGAGTGATAATGAGCAGTTCTTC.

This clonotype has a handful of counts. The gene calls are TRBV12-3 or TRBV12-4 and TRBJ2-6; D perhaps matches TRBD1 (6 bases). This CDR3 spans 16 amino acids. V lost 4 bases and J 0 bases, leaving 10 bases between the germline ends. CDR3 protein: CASSSGQFSGANVLTF. For the CDR3, the DNA is TGTGCCAGCAGTTCAGGACAGTTCTCTGGGGCCAACGTCCTGACTTTC.

This clonotype was observed at least ten times. The chain recombines TRBV6-2 or TRBV6-3 with TRBJ2-5; 9 positions agree with TRBD2. The CDR3 has 16 residues. From germline, CDR1 is MNHEY and CDR2 SVGEGT. V was clipped by 2 bases and J by 2 bases; unmatched bases: 6. Written as DNA, the CDR3 is TGTGCCAGCAGTTACGTAGCGGGAGACTTTCAAGAGACCCAGTACTTC. It codes for CASSYVAGDFQETQYF.

Points on this clonotype: This may stem from a read error, because a much larger clone lies one nucleotide away. The chain employs TRBV11-1 and TRBJ1-1, with TRBD1 matching 7 bases. CDR1 is SGHAT and CDR2 is FQDESV in the germline V gene (reference sequence). CDR3 size: 14 residues. The junction had 7 bases not matched to a gene; V was cut back by 5 bases and J by 4 bases. The CDR3 bases are TGTGCCAGCAGCACAGGGGCCCTGAGCACTGAAGCTTTCTTT. Translating gives CASSTGALSTEAFF.

This clonotype has a count of ten or more. The chain has TRBV6-1 and TRBJ1-5; D is unclear. The CDR3 length is 15 residues. CDR1 and CDR2 from the germline V gene are MNHNS and SASEGT. V was cut by 6 bases and J by 2 bases, with 14 bases left in between. The DNA for the CDR3 is TGTGCCAGCAGCCGGACTGGAGAACGCAATCAGCCCCAGCATTTT. Protein product: CASSRTGERNQPQHF.

Many counts were recorded for this clonotype. The chain has TRBV2 and TRBJ1-5, with D hard to call. Trimming took off 6 bases at V and 0 bases at J, with 9 bases between the two ends. The CDR3 is made up of 14 amino acids. Germline V gives CDR1 SNHLY, CDR2 FYNNEI. The CDR3 region has the DNA TGTGCCAGCAGCCTGACATATAGCAATCAGCCCCAGCATTTT. Translating gives CASSLTYSNQPQHF.

The chain carries TRBV7-8 and TRBJ2-7; D unresolved. The CDR3 is 18 amino acids. Per germline, CDR1 SGHVS and CDR2 FQNEAQ. Trimming took off 2 bases at V and 2 bases at J, with 22 bases between the two ends. CDR3 in amino acids: CASSLNFDGDLNPYEQYF. The CDR3 region has the DNA TGTGCCAGCAGCTTAAACTTCGACGGCGACCTTAATCCCTACGAGCAGTACTTC.

CDR3 sequence (DNA): TGTGCCAGCAGCTTAGGGGACAGGGGTTGGGGGCAGCCCCAGCATTTT. It translates to CASSLGDRGWGQPQHF. This chain links TRBV7-9 with TRBJ1-5, with 10 bases that match TRBD1. The CDR3 runs to 16 residues. Germline-derived CDR1 and CDR2 are SEHNR and FQNEAQ (reference sequence). V dropped 1 base and J dropped 7; count of bases not matched to a gene: 7.

As regards this clonotype: A much larger clone lies a single base off, so this may be a read error. V gene TRBV27 combines with J gene TRBJ1-1; the D gene is possibly TRBD1 (5 bases). The length of the CDR3 is 15 residues. Trimming took off 4 bases at V and 5 bases at J, with 17 bases between the two ends. CDR1 is MNHEY and CDR2 is SMNVEV in the germline V gene (reference sequence). In DNA, the CDR3 is TGTGCCAGCAGTTCCCTTCAGGGTGTAATGACTGAAGCTTTCTTT. Its protein product is CASSSLQGVMTEAFF.

This clonotype was found a few times. The CDR3 sequence is CASTKDRRSNTGELFF. The CDR3 DNA reads TGTGCCAGTACTAAAGACAGGCGATCGAACACCGGGGAGCTGTTTTTT. The chain uses TRBV19 and TRBJ2-2; perhaps TRBD1 as D (6 bases). The CDR3 loop spans 16 amino acids. Trimming stripped 7 bases from V and 0 bases from J, with 15 bases between. Germline CDR1 and CDR2: LNHDA and SQIVND (reference sequence).

The chain joins TRBV15 to TRBJ1-2; TRBD1 is a possible D gene (5 bases). With 5 bases removed from V and 4 bases from J, the gap between germline ends came to 23 bases. Germline lookup yields CDR1 LNHNV and CDR2 YYDKDF (reference sequence). The CDR3 is 17 amino acids. CDR3 nucleotides: TGTGCCACCAGCCCCCGGGGGACGGTAGGGTCATCCTATGGCTACACCTTC. Translating gives CATSPRGTVGSSYGYTF.

The chain recombines TRBV2 with TRBJ2-2; the D is unclear. The length of the CDR3 is 14 residues. Germline V gene lookup returns CDR1 SNHLY and CDR2 FYNNEI. Trimming removed 7 bases at V and 4 bases at J, with 13 bases between. CDR3 sequence reads: CASIGLAGTGELFF. The DNA for the CDR3 is TGTGCCAGCATTGGCTTGGCCGGCACCGGGGAGCTGTTTTTT.

This clonotype was recorded at least ten times. The V gene is TRBV20-1, the J gene TRBJ2-2, with D possibly being TRBD2 (7 bases). The V and J ends lost 3 bases and 4 bases respectively, with 15 bases between them. Germline V CDR1 and CDR2: DFQATT, SNEGSKA (reference sequence). The CDR3 has 15 residues. As DNA, the CDR3 is TGCAGTGCTAGGGGGGGGCAGGATGGCACCGGGGAGCTGTTTTTT. Translated, it gives CSARGGQDGTGELFF.

This clonotype was counted between two and nine times. The chain carries TRBV2 and TRBJ2-6, with D possibly being TRBD1 (6 bases). With 10 bases removed from V and 0 bases from J, the gap between germline ends came to 7 bases. This CDR3 contains 13 residues. The germline V gene has CDR1 SNHLY and CDR2 FYNNEI. The CDR3 region is CAIQGSGANVLTF. CDR3 nucleotide sequence: TGTGCCATACAGGGCTCTGGGGCCAACGTCCTGACTTTC.

There are many counts of this clonotype. This chain connects TRBV2 to TRBJ1-2, with a weak D call TRBD1 (6 bases). The CDR3 consists of 13 residues. Trimming removed 7 bases from V and 8 bases from J, with 17 bases in between. Germline CDR1 reads SNHLY; CDR2 reads FYNNEI. CDR3 residues: CASKGGRYQGYTF. The CDR3 DNA reads TGTGCCAGCAAGGGGGGAAGGTACCAGGGCTACACCTTC.

This clonotype showed up many times. The CDR3 reads CAWSAGQGGEKLFF. In nucleotides, the CDR3 is TGTGCCTGGAGTGCTGGACAGGGAGGTGAAAAACTGTTTTTT. The rearrangement links TRBV30 to TRBJ1-4; TRBD1 agrees at 8 bases. The CDR3 loop spans 14 amino acids. The germline gives CDR1 GTSNPN, CDR2 SVGIG (reference sequence). The junction had 5 bases not matched to a gene; V was cut back by 1 base and J by 7 bases.

CDR3 nucleotides: TGTGCTTCGGGGAACAGGCCAAAGCCCGGGGAGCTGTTTTTT. Translation: CASGNRPKPGELFF. This chain connects TRBV3-1 to TRBJ2-2; either TRBD1 or TRBD2 may fit D (5 bases each). Looked up from germline, CDR1 is LGHDT and CDR2 is YNNKEL (reference sequence). CDR3 length: 14 amino acids. Full variable domain (rest looked up from reference TRBV3-1 and TRBJ2-2): DTAVSQTPKYLVTQMGNDKSIKCEQNLGHDTMYWYKQDSKKFLKIMFSYNNKELIINETVPNRFSPKSPDKAHLNLHINSLELGDSAVYFCASGNRPKPGELFFGEGSRLTVL.

CDR3 DNA sequence: TGTGCCAGCAGCGTAGGGGTAGCGGGAGGGGGTACGCAGTATTTT. Protein sequence: CASSVGVAGGGTQYF. The chain uses TRBV9 and TRBJ2-3; 11 bases align to TRBD2. Germline-derived CDR1 and CDR2 are SGDLS and YYNGEE. J gave up 8 bases and V 0 bases, and 5 bases lay outside the gene matches. The CDR3 loop spans 15 amino acids.

In its sample, this clonotype was seen a few times. This sequence joins TRBV5-6 and TRBJ1-2; a weak D match, TRBD1 (5 bases). The CDR3 is 14 amino acids. V gave up 3 bases and J gave up 13 bases, with 22 bases separating them. Germline loops: CDR1 SGHDT, CDR2 YYEEEE. The DNA for the CDR3 is TGTGCCAGCAGCTCGGATGTCGGGACCGCCGTTGGCACCTTC. It yields the protein CASSSDVGTAVGTF.

This clonotype was picked up a small number of times. The chain couples TRBV6-4 to TRBJ1-2, with 9 nucleotides matching TRBD1. The germline V gene encodes CDR1 MRHNA and CDR2 SNTAGT. This CDR3 contains 14 residues. With V trimmed by 6 bases and J by 8 bases, 10 bases remained unmatched. This CDR3 is CASRPGQGMGGYTF. DNA for the CDR3: TGTGCCAGCAGGCCGGGACAGGGCATGGGCGGCTACACCTTC.

The CDR3 DNA reads as TGCGCCAGCAGCTTGGTACCAGGGGACTACGAGCAGTACTTC. It yields the protein CASSLVPGDYEQYF. This chain joins TRBV5-1 and TRBJ2-7, with D perhaps matching TRBD1 (6 bases). There are 14 residues in the CDR3. Per the germline V gene, CDR1 is SGHRS and CDR2 is YFSETQ. Trimming removed 0 bases at V and 3 bases at J, with 10 bases between.

The table lists this clonotype with many counts. The chain carries TRBV20-1 and TRBJ2-5; 10 bases map to TRBD2. The V gene's germline CDR1 is DFQATT and CDR2 SNEGSKA (reference sequence). This CDR3 has 14 residues. V shed 4 bases, J shed 0 bases, and the junction held 2 bases outside the gene matches. The CDR3 bases are TGCAGTGCTACCGGGACTAGCGACCAAGAGACCCAGTACTTC. Protein sequence: CSATGTSDQETQYF.